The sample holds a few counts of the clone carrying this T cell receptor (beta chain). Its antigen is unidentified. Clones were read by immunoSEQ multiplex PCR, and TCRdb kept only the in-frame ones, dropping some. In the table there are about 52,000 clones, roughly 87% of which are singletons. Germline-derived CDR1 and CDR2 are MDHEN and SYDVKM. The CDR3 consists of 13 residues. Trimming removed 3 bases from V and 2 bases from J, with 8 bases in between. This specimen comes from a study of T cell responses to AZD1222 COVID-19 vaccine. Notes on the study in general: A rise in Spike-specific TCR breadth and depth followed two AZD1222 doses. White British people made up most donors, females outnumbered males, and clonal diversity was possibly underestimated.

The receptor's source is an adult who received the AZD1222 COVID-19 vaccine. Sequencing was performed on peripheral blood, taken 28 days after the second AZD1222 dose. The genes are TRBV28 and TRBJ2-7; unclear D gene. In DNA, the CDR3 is TGTGCCAGCAGTTTGACGGTCCCCTACGAGCAGTACTTC. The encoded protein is CASSLTVPYEQYF.